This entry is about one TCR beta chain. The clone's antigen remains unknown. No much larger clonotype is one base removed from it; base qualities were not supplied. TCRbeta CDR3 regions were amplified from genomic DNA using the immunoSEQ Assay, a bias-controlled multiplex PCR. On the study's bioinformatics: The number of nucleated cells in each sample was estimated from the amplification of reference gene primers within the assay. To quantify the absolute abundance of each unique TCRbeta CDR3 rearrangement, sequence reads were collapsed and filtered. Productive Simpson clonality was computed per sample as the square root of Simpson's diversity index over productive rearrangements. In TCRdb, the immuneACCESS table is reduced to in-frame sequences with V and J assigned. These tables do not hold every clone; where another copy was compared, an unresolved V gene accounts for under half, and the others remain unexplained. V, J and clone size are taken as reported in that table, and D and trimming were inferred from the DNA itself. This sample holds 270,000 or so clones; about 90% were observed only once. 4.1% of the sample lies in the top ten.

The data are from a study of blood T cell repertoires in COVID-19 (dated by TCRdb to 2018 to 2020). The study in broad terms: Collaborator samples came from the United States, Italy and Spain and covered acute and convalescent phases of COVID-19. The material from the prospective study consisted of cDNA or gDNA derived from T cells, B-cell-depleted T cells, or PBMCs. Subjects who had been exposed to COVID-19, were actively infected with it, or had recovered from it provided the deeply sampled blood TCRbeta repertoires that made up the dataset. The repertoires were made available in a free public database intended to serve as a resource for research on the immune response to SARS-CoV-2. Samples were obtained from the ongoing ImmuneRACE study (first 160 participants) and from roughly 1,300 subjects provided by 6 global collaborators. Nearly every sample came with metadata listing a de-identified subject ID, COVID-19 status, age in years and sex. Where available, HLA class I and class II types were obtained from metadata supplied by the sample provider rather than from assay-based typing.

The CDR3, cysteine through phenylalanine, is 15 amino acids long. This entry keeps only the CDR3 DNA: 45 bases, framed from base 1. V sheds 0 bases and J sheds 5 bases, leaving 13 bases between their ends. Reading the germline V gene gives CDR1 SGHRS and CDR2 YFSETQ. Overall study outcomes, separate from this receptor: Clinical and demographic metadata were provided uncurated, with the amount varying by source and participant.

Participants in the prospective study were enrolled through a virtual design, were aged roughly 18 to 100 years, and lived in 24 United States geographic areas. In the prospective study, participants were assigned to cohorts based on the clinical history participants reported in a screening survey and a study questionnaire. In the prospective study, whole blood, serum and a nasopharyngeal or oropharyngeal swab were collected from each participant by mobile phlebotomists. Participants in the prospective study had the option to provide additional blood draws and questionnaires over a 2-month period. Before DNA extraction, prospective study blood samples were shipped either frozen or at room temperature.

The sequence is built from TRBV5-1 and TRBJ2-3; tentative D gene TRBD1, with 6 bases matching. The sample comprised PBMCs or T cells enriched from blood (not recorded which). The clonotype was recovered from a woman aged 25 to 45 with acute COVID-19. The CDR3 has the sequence CASSLEKKQGDTQYF. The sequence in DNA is TGCGCCAGCAGCTTGGAAAAGAAACAGGGAGATACGCAGTATTTT.